Listed below are T cell receptor beta chains from one sample, sequenced in a study of blood T cell repertoires in COVID-19. Data came from immunoSEQ multiplex PCR; TCRdb stores just in-frame clones and leaves some out. Of around 100,000 clones listed, over 75% are singletons. The specimen sequenced was peripheral blood. The receptors here all came from a human donor in a cohort sampled during active COVID-19. The CDR3 runs from the conserved cysteine through the conserved F or W. A D gene is named only where the DNA matches it firmly. Clone size is not always given. Where it is, it says once, few, many or a class for expanded clones.

D gene | J gene | clone size | V gene | CDR3 protein | CDR3 DNA
NA | TRBJ1-2 | NA | TRBV2 | CASRGLQGYTF | TGTGCCAGCAGGGGACTGCAAGGCTACACCTTC
NA | TRBJ1-1 | NA | TRBV2 | CASRGGGTEAFF | TGTGCCAGCAGGGGGGGAGGCACTGAAGCTTTCTTT
NA | TRBJ1-1 | NA | TRBV27 | CASSLNRAPGTEAFF | TGTGCCAGCAGCCTTAACAGGGCCCCGGGGACTGAAGCTTTCTTT
TRBD2 | TRBJ2-7 | NA | TRBV10-3 | CAISEGRESGYEQYF | TGTGCCATCAGTGAGGGGCGGGAGTCCGGGTACGAGCAGTACTTC
NA | TRBJ1-1 | few | TRBV6-1 | CASSEIDRAGTEAFF | TGTGCCAGCAGTGAAATAGACAGAGCGGGCACTGAAGCTTTCTTT
NA | TRBJ2-3 | once | TRBV7-8 | CASSFFRSSTDTQYF | TGTGCCAGCAGCTTTTTTCGGTCTAGCACAGATACGCAGTATTTT
TRBD1 | TRBJ1-2 | NA | TRBV19 | CASRPGQGPFYGYTF | TGTGCCAGTAGGCCGGGACAGGGCCCTTTTTATGGCTACACCTTC
TRBD2 | TRBJ2-3 | NA | TRBV18 | CASSPTSAQTDTQYF | TGTGCCAGCTCACCTACTAGCGCCCAAACAGATACGCAGTATTTT
NA | TRBJ1-3 | few | TRBV7-9 | CASSFSGALVDTIYF | TGTGCCAGCAGCTTCTCGGGAGCATTGGTAGACACCATATATTTT
NA | TRBJ1-5 | NA | TRBV6-2/TRBV6-3 | CASNPQGSRNQPQHF | TGTGCCAGCAACCCACAGGGATCTAGAAATCAGCCCCAGCATTTT
TRBD2 | TRBJ2-7 | NA | TRBV11-2 | CASGKLAGTSYEQYF | TGTGCCAGCGGAAAACTAGCGGGTACTTCCTACGAGCAGTACTTC
TRBD2 | TRBJ2-1 | NA | TRBV7-8 | CASSLSGRAYNEQFF | TGTGCCAGCAGCCTTAGCGGGAGAGCCTACAATGAGCAGTTCTTC
NA | TRBJ1-2 | NA | TRBV5-1 | CASSLGEGSIGYTF | TGCGCCAGCAGCTTGGGTGAAGGGAGCATCGGCTACACCTTC
TRBD2 | TRBJ2-1 | NA | TRBV6-5 | CASSLLAGGDGEQFF | TGTGCCAGCAGTTTACTAGCGGGAGGAGATGGTGAGCAGTTCTTC
NA | TRBJ2-7 | few | TRBV29-1 | CSVGLTQGEQYF | TGCAGCGTGGGCCTGACGCAGGGCGAGCAGTACTTC
NA | TRBJ1-1 | NA | TRBV29-1 | CSVWVPGTEAFF | TGCAGCGTGTGGGTCCCGGGAACTGAAGCTTTCTTT
NA | TRBJ1-1 | NA | TRBV25-1 | CASSEQGAGTEAFF | TGTGCCAGCAGTGAACAGGGAGCGGGGACTGAAGCTTTCTTT
NA | TRBJ1-4 | NA | TRBV10-3 | CAISESGGLEKLFF | TGTGCCATCAGCGAGAGCGGGGGGCTCGAAAAACTGTTTTTT
NA | TRBJ1-4 | once | TRBV2 | CASSDLGEDEKLFF | TGTGCCAGCAGTGATCTGGGAGAGGATGAAAAACTGTTTTTT
NA | TRBJ2-1 | NA | TRBV27 | CACGDSSNTEQFF | TGTGCGTGCGGGGACTCCTCTAACACTGAGCAGTTCTTC
NA | TRBJ2-7 | NA | TRBV10-3 | CAISETSREQYF | TGTGCCATCAGTGAGACTAGCCGCGAGCAGTACTTC
TRBD2 | TRBJ2-1 | once | TRBV11-3 | CASSSGTSGDDEQFF | TGTGCCAGCAGCTCCGGGACTAGCGGGGATGATGAGCAGTTCTTC
NA | TRBJ1-3 | NA | TRBV29-1 | CSVKLSGLSGNTIYF | TGCAGCGTTAAATTGAGTGGGCTCTCTGGAAACACCATATATTTT
TRBD2 | TRBJ2-1 | NA | TRBV7-3 | CASSSRGRTSGDNEQFF | TGTGCCAGCAGCTCCAGGGGACGGACTAGCGGGGACAATGAGCAGTTCTTC
NA | TRBJ1-3 | NA | TRBV12-3/TRBV12-4 | CASRGAGNTIYF | TGTGCCAGCAGGGGAGCCGGAAACACCATATATTTT
NA | TRBJ1-2 | NA | TRBV28 | CASSFQNYGYTF | TGTGCCAGCAGTTTCCAAAACTATGGCTACACCTTC
NA | TRBJ2-3 | NA | TRBV24-1 | CATSDLNAVGRGVDTQYF | TGTGCCACCAGTGATTTGAATGCTGTCGGGCGCGGGGTTGATACGCAGTATTTT
NA | TRBJ2-2 | NA | TRBV9 | CASSAVAGELFF | TGTGCCAGCAGCGCGGTGGCCGGGGAGCTGTTTTTT
NA | TRBJ1-2 | NA | TRBV2 | CASSLEGTHGYTF | TGTGCCAGCAGTCTAGAGGGGACACACGGCTACACCTTC
NA | TRBJ1-4 | once | TRBV9 | CASSVGPLTVGGEKLFF | TGTGCCAGCAGCGTAGGCCCCCTGACAGTCGGCGGTGAAAAACTGTTTTTT
NA | TRBJ1-5 | NA | TRBV6-1 | CASSEVRIYQPQHF | TGTGCCAGCAGTGAAGTCAGGATCTATCAGCCCCAGCATTTT
NA | TRBJ1-5 | NA | TRBV9 | CASSLAGDPNQPQHF | TGTGCCAGCAGCCTGGCGGGGGACCCCAATCAGCCCCAGCATTTT
TRBD1 | TRBJ1-2 | NA | TRBV29-1 | CSTRTGVEYGYTF | TGCAGCACACGGACAGGGGTGGAGTATGGCTACACCTTC
NA | TRBJ1-1 | NA | TRBV5-5 | CASSLSLNTEAFF | TGTGCCAGCAGCTTGTCTTTGAACACTGAAGCTTTCTTT
NA | TRBJ2-6 | NA | TRBV7-3 | CASSLGGAGANVLTF | TGTGCCAGCAGCTTAGGAGGGGCGGGGGCCAACGTCCTGACTTTC
TRBD1 | TRBJ2-7 | NA | TRBV12-3/TRBV12-4 | CASRRDRNEQYF | TGTGCCAGCAGACGGGACAGGAACGAGCAGTACTTC
TRBD2 | TRBJ2-5 | NA | TRBV5-1 | CASGLAGKETQYF | TGCGCCAGCGGACTAGCGGGAAAAGAGACCCAGTACTTC
NA | TRBJ1-1 | NA | TRBV5-1 | CASSSSRDEAFF | TGCGCCAGCAGCTCCTCGAGGGATGAAGCTTTCTTT
NA | TRBJ1-1 | NA | TRBV28 | CASSLQGTEAFF | TGTGCCAGCAGTTTACAGGGCACTGAAGCTTTCTTT
NA | TRBJ2-3 | NA | TRBV4-1 | CASSPSRGLAAGTDTQYF | TGCGCCAGCAGCCCCAGCCGTGGACTGGCGGCCGGCACAGATACGCAGTATTTT
TRBD1 | TRBJ1-5 | NA | TRBV5-1 | CASSFMGDRGQPQHF | TGCGCCAGCAGCTTTATGGGGGACAGGGGTCAGCCCCAGCATTTT
TRBD2 | TRBJ2-1 | many | TRBV25-1 | CASSELGLAGGTYNEQFF | TGTGCCAGCAGTGAATTAGGACTAGCGGGAGGGACTTACAATGAGCAGTTCTTC
NA | TRBJ2-3 | NA | TRBV5-1 | CASSRIYTDTQYF | TGCGCCAGCAGCCGCATCTACACAGATACGCAGTATTTT
TRBD1 | TRBJ1-1 | NA | TRBV10-3 | CASRQGDTEAFF | TGTGCCAGTCGACAGGGCGACACTGAAGCTTTCTTT
TRBD2 | TRBJ2-7 | NA | TRBV28 | CASSLFSPGLAGAQAEQYF | TGTGCCAGCAGTTTATTTTCCCCGGGACTAGCGGGAGCCCAGGCAGAGCAGTACTTC
TRBD1 | TRBJ1-3 | NA | TRBV9 | CASSVTPGQGAISTIYF | TGTGCCAGCAGCGTAACCCCTGGACAGGGGGCTATAAGCACCATATATTTT
NA | TRBJ2-5 | NA | TRBV5-6 | CASSLPNSQETQYF | TGTGCCAGCAGCTTGCCCAATAGCCAAGAGACCCAGTACTTC
TRBD1 | TRBJ2-1 | NA | TRBV24-1 | CATSDPGQGYNEQFF | TGTGCCACCAGTGACCCGGGACAGGGTTACAATGAGCAGTTCTTC
TRBD1 | TRBJ2-2 | NA | TRBV7-9 | CASSWTGGTGELFF | TGTGCCAGCAGTTGGACAGGGGGCACCGGGGAGCTGTTTTTT
NA | TRBJ1-1 | NA | TRBV9 | CASSVGNRVTEAFF | TGTGCCAGCAGCGTAGGGAACAGGGTTACTGAAGCTTTCTTT
NA | TRBJ2-5 | NA | TRBV4-2 | CASSQDIGETQYF | TGTGCCAGCAGCCAAGATATCGGGGAGACCCAGTACTTC
NA | TRBJ1-1 | NA | TRBV14 | CASSQEAWNTEAFF | TGTGCCAGCAGCCAAGAAGCTTGGAACACTGAAGCTTTCTTT
TRBD1 | TRBJ1-2 | few | TRBV7-9 | CASSAGPTGEMYGYTF | TGTGCCAGCAGCGCGGGTCCGACAGGGGAGATGTATGGCTACACCTTC
NA | TRBJ1-5 | NA | TRBV27 | CATHWGAGGEPQHF | TGTGCCACCCACTGGGGGGCGGGAGGGGAGCCCCAGCATTTT
NA | TRBJ1-2 | NA | TRBV5-1 | CASSLVHRNEDGYTF | TGCGCCAGCAGCTTGGTACACAGGAACGAGGATGGCTACACCTTC